Below, one TCR beta chain is given with its context. The data belong to a study of blood T cells in healthy people across ages. CDR1 and CDR2 (germline): DFQATT, SNEGSKA (reference sequence). Trimming cost V 1 base and J 2 bases, with 14 bases left between them. CDR3 length equals 15 residues. The use of a sample-barcoded 5' primer and a J-beta primer mix characterized a second PCR of about 6 to 12 cycles. A template-switch adaptor that had 12 random nucleotides put a tag on each cDNA molecule. TCRdb re-called the 5' RACE reads with MiXCR, one entry per CDR3 protein. The repertoire has under 1,100,000 distinct CDR3 sequences, about 25% of them found once; the top ten carry around 0.75%. Those donating, healthy Caucasian individuals from Russia, were aged roughly 6 to 100. These data were likewise used in another study, on T cells of mothers and their children. That work states: Each child gave approximately 3 million TCR beta CDR3 reads (each mother, over 10 million). Related and unrelated pairs show similar thymic shaping of TCR recombination output.

Material: blood. The rearrangement uses TRBV20-1 and TRBJ2-5, with a possible D match to TRBD1 (6 bases). This receptor was obtained from a girl aged 2-10 years in good health. The CDR3 here is CSARGRQGWQETQYF. The DNA for the CDR3 is TGCAGTGCTAGAGGGCGTCAGGGGTGGCAAGAGACCCAGTACTTC.